This section outlines one T cell receptor beta chain sequence together with its context. The antigen remains undetermined. These data come from a study of Ad26.COV2.S vaccination and SARS-CoV-2 variants. Study-level background: Ad26.COV2.S shots went into the muscle once or twice, 56 days apart.

Treatment denoted: roughly 18 received Ad26.COV2.S at low or high dose, single or two shots; about 5 received placebo; per-sample allocation not given. Day 63 after the first injection of vaccine or placebo was the sampling time. Cohort 1b enrolled adults aged 18-55 years in Boston. Study-wide results and limits: Those who received vaccine or placebo ended up with similar non-spike TCR breadth.

The assay was immunoSEQ multiplex PCR, and TCRdb's table has in-frame clones only and misses some. The sample has about half a million clones, roughly 87% seen once; the top ten hold over 1.5%. Germline V gene sequence: CDR1 MDHEN, CDR2 SYDVKM. Trimming cost V 4 bases and J 4 bases, with 10 bases left between them. The CDR3 contains 13 residues. This chain connects TRBV28 to TRBJ1-2, with D perhaps TRBD1 (6 bases). This TCR was recovered from a person aged 18-60 years who received the Ad26.COV2.S COVID-19 vaccine or a placebo. The sample here was peripheral blood, taken in a trial of Ad26.COV2.S vaccine versus placebo. CDR3 DNA: TGTGCCAGCAGTTCTCCAGGGGCCTATGGCTACACCTTC. This encodes CASSSPGAYGYTF.